One and the same sample provided the 19 T cell receptor beta chains below, sequenced in a study of blood T cell repertoires in COVID-19. Measured with immunoSEQ multiplex PCR; TCRdb has only the in-frame clones, and not every one. Of about 400,000 clones listed, 75% to 90% are singletons. Sequenced: peripheral blood. These receptors came from a woman in her thirties with active or convalescent COVID-19.

This chain connects TRBV27 to TRBJ2-1; tentatively, D is TRBD2 (6 bases). Germline V gives CDR1 MNHEY, CDR2 SMNVEV (reference sequence). The CDR3 covers 14 residues. Trimming cost V 3 bases and J 1 base, with 7 bases left between them. As DNA, the CDR3 is TGTGCCAGCAGTTTCGGGGGATCCTACAATGAGCAGTTCTTC. Its protein is CASSFGGSYNEQFF.

This sequence joins TRBV9 and TRBJ1-1, with D unclear. The germline V gene has CDR1 SGDLS and CDR2 YYNGEE. This CDR3 spans 15 amino acids. V shed 2 bases and J shed 1 base, with 12 bases lying between them. CDR3 DNA: TGTGCCAGCAGCGTTGACGGACGGGGGAACACTGAAGCTTTCTTT. Translated: CASSVDGRGNTEAFF.

The chain joins TRBV27 to TRBJ2-7, with 8 positions matching TRBD2. The CDR3 runs to 15 residues. The ends lost 6 bases at V and 3 bases at J; junction bases unmatched: 10. The germline CDR1 and CDR2 sequences are MNHEY and SMNVEV (reference sequence). CDR3 in amino acids: CASSQTGGPFYEQYF. CDR3 coding DNA: TGTGCCAGCAGCCAAACGGGGGGGCCCTTCTACGAGCAGTACTTC.

The chain has TRBV9 and TRBJ2-3; TRBD2 matches at 9 bases. This CDR3 comprises 20 residues. Germline values: CDR1 SGDLS, CDR2 YYNGEE. With 1 base clipped from V and 1 base from J, the junction kept 16 bases outside the gene matches. CDR3 region: CASSVNPLQMSGGRTDTQYF. For the CDR3, the DNA is TGTGCCAGCAGCGTAAACCCCCTTCAGATGAGCGGGGGGCGCACAGATACGCAGTATTTT.

This chain links TRBV7-2 with TRBJ2-2, with TRBD2 identical over 7 bases. Germline CDR1 reads SGHTA; CDR2 reads FQGNSA. V trimming: 4 bases; J trimming: 6 bases; junction bases outside the gene matches: 11. This CDR3 has 16 residues. The CDR3 region is CASSSRDYQRAGELFF. The CDR3 DNA reads as TGTGCCAGCAGCTCCCGGGACTACCAGAGGGCCGGGGAGCTGTTTTTT.

V is TRBV5-4 and J is TRBJ1-2; D unresolved. The CDR3 extends over 13 amino acids. Germline values: CDR1 SGHNT, CDR2 YYREEE (reference sequence). V lost 4 bases and J lost 13, with 20 bases in between. For the CDR3, the DNA is TGTGCCAGCAGCCCCGCCCCAGACTTCGGTGGCACCTTC. Protein sequence: CASSPAPDFGGTF.

V is TRBV6-5 and J is TRBJ2-3, with 8 bases lining up with TRBD2. CDR1 and CDR2 (germline): MNHEY, SVGAGI. The junction had 8 bases not matched to a gene; V was cut back by 0 bases and J by 6 bases. CDR3 size: 16 residues. The CDR3 here is CASSYSAGAAGDTQYF. CDR3 nucleotide sequence: TGTGCCAGCAGTTACTCAGCGGGGGCCGCCGGTGATACGCAGTATTTT.

The chain uses TRBV7-2 and TRBJ2-7, with D maybe TRBD1 (5 bases). Germline lookup yields CDR1 SGHTA and CDR2 FQGNSA. The CDR3 is 13 residues long. V gave up 6 bases and J gave up 1 base, with 10 bases separating them. CDR3 region: CASRGTGSYEQYF. CDR3 sequence (DNA): TGTGCCAGCAGGGGTACAGGTTCCTACGAGCAGTACTTC.

The CDR3 loop reads CASSLDLGSQGPQHF. The CDR3, as DNA: TGTGCCAGCAGCTTAGATTTGGGGAGCCAAGGGCCCCAGCATTTT. This rearrangement joins TRBV11-2 to TRBJ1-5; D uncertain. V was cut by 0 bases and J by 9 bases, with 15 bases left in between. The CDR3 covers 15 residues. Looked up from germline, CDR1 is SGHAT and CDR2 is FQNNGV.

The V and J genes are TRBV10-2 and TRBJ1-5, with D possibly matching TRBD1 (5 bases). Germline V gene data show CDR1 as WSHSY and CDR2 as SAAADI. V was pared by 7 bases and J by 2 bases, with 12 bases between. This CDR3 has 14 residues. As DNA, the CDR3 is TGCGCCAGCACCCCAGGGTTTGGCAATCAGCCCCAGCATTTT. It is translated as CASTPGFGNQPQHF.

The chain is built from TRBV27 and TRBJ1-1; D possibly corresponds to TRBD1 (5 bases). This CDR3 has 14 amino acids. CDR1 and CDR2 from the germline V gene are MNHEY and SMNVEV (reference sequence). Trimming removed 6 bases at V and 1 base at J, with 12 bases between. CDR3 sequence (DNA): TGTGCCAGCAGGCCGGGACTGACGAACACTGAAGCTTTCTTT. Protein: CASRPGLTNTEAFF.

The chain combines TRBV11-2 with TRBJ2-7; D gene uncertain. The CDR3 length is 12 residues. Looked up from germline, CDR1 is SGHAT and CDR2 is FQNNGV. V was shortened by 5 bases and J by 0 bases, with 5 bases between the two germline ends. CDR3 bases: TGTGCCAGCAGCCCTAACTCCTACGAGCAGTACTTC. Protein: CASSPNSYEQYF.

V usage is TRBV6-5 and J usage is TRBJ1-5, with 7 bases aligning to TRBD1. J lost 2 bases, V lost 1 base, and 5 bases had no gene match. The V gene's germline CDR1 is MNHEY and CDR2 SVGAGI. The CDR3 consists of 16 residues. The CDR3 DNA sequence: TGTGCCAGCAGTTACTACCGACAGGGTGGCAATCAGCCCCAGCATTTT. It encodes CASSYYRQGGNQPQHF.

This chain links TRBV2 with TRBJ2-7; D is ambiguous. The CDR3 covers 15 residues. From germline, CDR1 is SNHLY and CDR2 FYNNEI. V gave up 2 bases and J gave up 3 bases, with 14 bases separating them. CDR3 nucleotide sequence: TGTGCCAGCAGTGAACCCACAGAACATAACTACGAGCAGTACTTC. Protein product: CASSEPTEHNYEQYF.

The chain couples TRBV19 to TRBJ2-1, with D possibly being TRBD2 (5 bases). CDR1 and CDR2 from the germline V gene are LNHDA and SQIVND (reference sequence). Trimming removed 1 base from V and 10 bases from J, with 8 bases in between. The CDR3 is 12 residues long. The CDR3: CASSIGGHEQFF. The CDR3 nucleotides are TGTGCCAGTAGTATAGGAGGGCACGAGCAGTTCTTC.

The J gene is TRBJ2-3, the V gene TRBV19; D gene ambiguous. CDR1 LNHDA and CDR2 SQIVND come from the germline V gene (reference sequence). CDR3 length: 10 residues. Deletions cut 6 bases from V and 4 bases from J, with 2 bases between. In DNA form, the CDR3 reads TGTGCCAGTAGCGCAGATACGCAGTATTTT. As protein: CASSADTQYF.

This clone came up once. The chain uses TRBV19 and TRBJ2-2; 8 bases are a match to TRBD1. Per germline, CDR1 LNHDA and CDR2 SQIVND (reference sequence). CDR3 length: 15 amino acids. V dropped 5 bases and J dropped 8; count of bases not matched to a gene: 10. In nucleotides, the CDR3 is TGTGCCAGTAGTTGGAGGCCAGGGGGCGGTGGGGAGCTGTTTTTT. Residues: CASSWRPGGGGELFF.

The chain recombines TRBV6-1 with TRBJ2-1, with 10 bases that match TRBD2. The CDR3 totals 16 residues. Germline loops: CDR1 MNHNS, CDR2 SASEGT. Trimming cost V 6 bases and J 9 bases; bases outside gene matches: 14. The CDR3 nucleotides are TGTGCCAGCAGCGAACCGGCCGGGACTAGCGTCAGTGAGCAGTTCTTC. Translation gives CASSEPAGTSVSEQFF.

The chain combines TRBV6-5 with TRBJ2-6; 7 bases are a match to TRBD1. The germline gives CDR1 MNHEY, CDR2 SVGAGI. Germline trimming cut 5 bases from V and 4 bases from J; bases unmatched to any gene: 5. This CDR3 has 15 amino acids. The DNA for the CDR3 is TGTGCCAGCAGTCTAACAGGGGACGGGGCCAACGTCCTGACTTTC. Protein product: CASSLTGDGANVLTF.